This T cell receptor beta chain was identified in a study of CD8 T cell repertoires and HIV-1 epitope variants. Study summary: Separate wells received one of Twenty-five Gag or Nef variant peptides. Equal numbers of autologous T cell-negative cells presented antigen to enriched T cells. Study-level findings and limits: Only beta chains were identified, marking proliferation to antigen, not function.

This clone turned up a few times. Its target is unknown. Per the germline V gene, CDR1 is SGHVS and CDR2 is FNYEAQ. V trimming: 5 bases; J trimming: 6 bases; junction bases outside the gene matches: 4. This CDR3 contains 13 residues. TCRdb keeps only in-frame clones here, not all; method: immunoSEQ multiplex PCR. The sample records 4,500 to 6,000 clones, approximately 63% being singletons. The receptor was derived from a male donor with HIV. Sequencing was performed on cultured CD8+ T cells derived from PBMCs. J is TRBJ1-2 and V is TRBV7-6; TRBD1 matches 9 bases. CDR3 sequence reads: CASSGQGWNGYTF. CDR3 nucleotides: TGTGCCAGCAGCGGACAGGGGTGGAATGGCTACACCTTC.